This T cell receptor (beta chain) derives from a study of cytomegalovirus exposure and HLA in healthy donors. Overall study results and limits: Researchers had no immune exposure information except CMV serostatus available.

The ends lost 3 bases at V and 5 bases at J; junction bases unmatched: 10. The CDR3 extends over 16 amino acids. Germline loops: CDR1 SGDLS, CDR2 YYNGEE. Primers: 60 Vbeta forward and 13 Jbeta reverse. Profiling relied on immunoSEQ multiplex PCR, and the TCRdb table lists in-frame clones only, not all of them. This sample has roughly 240,000 clones; around 78% occur once, and the top ten carry less than 0.6%. Concerning this clone: Its cognate antigen is unknown.

What was sequenced was PBMCs. The chain combines TRBV9 with TRBJ2-3; TRBD2 agrees at 9 bases. The receptor's source is a boy aged 5-17 years in good health and CMV-seronegative. This CDR3 is CASSAGGGGARDTQYF. In DNA form, the CDR3 reads TGTGCCAGCAGCGCGGGGGGCGGGGGGGCCAGAGATACGCAGTATTTT.